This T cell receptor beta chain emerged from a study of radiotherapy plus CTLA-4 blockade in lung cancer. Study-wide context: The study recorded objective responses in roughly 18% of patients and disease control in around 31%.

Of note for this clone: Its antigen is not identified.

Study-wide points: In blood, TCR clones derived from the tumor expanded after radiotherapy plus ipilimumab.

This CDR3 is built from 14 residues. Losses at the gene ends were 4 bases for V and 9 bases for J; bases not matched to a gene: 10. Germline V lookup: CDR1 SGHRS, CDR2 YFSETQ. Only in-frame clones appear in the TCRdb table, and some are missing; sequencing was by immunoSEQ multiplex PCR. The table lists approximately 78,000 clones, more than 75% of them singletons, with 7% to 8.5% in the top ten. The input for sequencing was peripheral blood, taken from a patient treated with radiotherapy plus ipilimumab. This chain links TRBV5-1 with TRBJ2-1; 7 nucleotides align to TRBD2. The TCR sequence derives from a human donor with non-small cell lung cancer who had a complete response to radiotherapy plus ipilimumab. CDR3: CASSVGGTRGEQFF. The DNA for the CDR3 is TGCGCCAGCAGCGTGGGGGGGACCCGGGGTGAGCAGTTCTTC.